This is a list of T cell receptor beta chains from one sample in a study of T-cell memory formation after mild COVID-19. TCRdb re-called the 5' RACE reads through MiXCR, storing one row per CDR3 protein. Of 400,000 to 500,000 distinct CDR3 sequences listed, roughly 17% were seen once; the top ten hold about a fifth. Sequencing used PBMCs or a T cell subset sorted from them (not recorded which). The receptors shown here come from a man aged 18-30 years who had mild COVID-19 (a few samples of this study predate the infection). Cell type and time point are not known. CDR3s include the opening cysteine and the closing phenylalanine or tryptophan. Rows may omit the clone size; those that give it use once, few, many or a size class.

v_call,clone_size,j_call,cdr3_aa
TRBV6-5,-,TRBJ2-5,CASSYVPGDRETQYF
TRBV7-6,many,TRBJ1-6,CASSLGNRALNSPLHF
TRBV9,few,TRBJ2-5,CASSVSGGASQETQYF
TRBV7-8,-,TRBJ2-5,CASSPEGVLYQETQYF
TRBV6-2/TRBV6-3,-,TRBJ1-5,CASSYPGLDQPQHF
TRBV24-1,many,TRBJ2-1,CATSAVDRGRRNEQFF
TRBV27,-,TRBJ2-7,CASSFATAVYEQYF
TRBV24-1,few,TRBJ1-6,CATQDGIQSPLHF
TRBV9,-,TRBJ1-4,CASSASGVNEKLFF
TRBV7-2,few,TRBJ1-2,CASRGTDYGYTF
TRBV7-3,-,TRBJ2-7,CASSTDRRVTSYEQYF
TRBV19,-,TRBJ1-1,CASTAGQGSSEAFF
TRBV15,-,TRBJ2-2,CATSRAVVGGRTGELFF
TRBV9,-,TRBJ2-1,CASSVVGSGGAEQFF